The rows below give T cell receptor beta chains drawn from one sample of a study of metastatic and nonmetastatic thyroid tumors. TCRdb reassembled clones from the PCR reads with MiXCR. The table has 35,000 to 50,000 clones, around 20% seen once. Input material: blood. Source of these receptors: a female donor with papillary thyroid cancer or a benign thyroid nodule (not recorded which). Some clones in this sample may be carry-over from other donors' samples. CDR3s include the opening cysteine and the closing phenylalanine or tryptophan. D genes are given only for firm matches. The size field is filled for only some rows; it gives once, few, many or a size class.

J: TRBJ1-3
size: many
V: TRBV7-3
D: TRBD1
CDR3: CASSPGTGVMPGNTIYF
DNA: TGTGCCAGCAGCCCGGGGACAGGGGTCATGCCTGGAAACACCATATATTTT

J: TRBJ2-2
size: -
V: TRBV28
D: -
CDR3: CASGSGGVPNTGELFF
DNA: TGTGCCAGCGGATCCGGGGGTGTTCCGAACACCGGTGAGCTGTTTTTT

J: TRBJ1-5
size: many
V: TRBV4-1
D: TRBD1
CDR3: CASSQDGTGHQPQHF
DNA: TGCGCCAGCAGCCAAGATGGGACAGGGCATCAGCCCCAGCATTTT

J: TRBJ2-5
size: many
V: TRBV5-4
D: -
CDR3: CASSSGGRRGETQYF
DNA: TGTGCCAGCTCCTCTGGGGGAAGACGAGGAGAGACCCAGTACTTC

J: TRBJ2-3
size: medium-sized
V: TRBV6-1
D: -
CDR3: CASSRLKADTQYF
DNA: TGTGCCAGCAGTCGCCTCAAGGCGGATACGCAGTATTTT

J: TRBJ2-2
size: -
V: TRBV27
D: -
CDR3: CASSLSPSLTRGGELFF
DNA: TGTGCCAGCAGTTTATCGCCTTCCTTGACTAGAGGCGGGGAGCTGTTTTTT

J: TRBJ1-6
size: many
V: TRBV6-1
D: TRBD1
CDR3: CASQTGGNSPLHF
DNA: TGTGCCAGTCAAACAGGGGGAAATTCACCCCTCCACTTT

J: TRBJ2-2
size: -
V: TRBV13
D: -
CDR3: CASSLRLVSGGELFF
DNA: TGTGCCAGCAGCTTAAGGCTAGTCAGCGGCGGGGAGCTGTTTTTT

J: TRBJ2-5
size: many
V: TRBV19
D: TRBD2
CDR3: CASPKVPAGVRETQYF
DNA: TGTGCCAGTCCAAAGGTTCCAGCGGGAGTCAGGGAGACCCAGTACTTC

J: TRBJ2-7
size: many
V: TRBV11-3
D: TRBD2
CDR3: CASSSTSGRLQYF
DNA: TGTGCCAGCAGCTCGACTAGCGGGAGGCTGCAGTACTTC

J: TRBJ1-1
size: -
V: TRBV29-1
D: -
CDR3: CSVSGGRSTEAFF
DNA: TGCAGCGTCAGCGGGGGTCGGAGCACTGAAGCTTTCTTC

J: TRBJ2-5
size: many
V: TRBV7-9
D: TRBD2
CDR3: CASSFPTSGEETQYF
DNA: TGTGCCAGCAGCTTCCCGACTAGCGGGGAAGAGACCCAGTACTTC

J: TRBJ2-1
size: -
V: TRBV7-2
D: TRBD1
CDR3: CASSRDRIYNEQFF
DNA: TGTGCCAGCAGCCGGGACAGGATTTACAATGAGCAGTTCTTC

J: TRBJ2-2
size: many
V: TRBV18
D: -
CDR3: CASSLRAFTGELFF
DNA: TGTGCCAGCTCACTTCGGGCCTTCACCGGGGAGCTGTTTTTT

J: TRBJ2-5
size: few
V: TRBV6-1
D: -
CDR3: CASSNRQARESQYF
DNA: TGTGCCAGCAGCAATCGACAGGCCCGAGAGAGCCAGTACTTC

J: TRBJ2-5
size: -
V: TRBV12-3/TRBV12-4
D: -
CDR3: CASSSRYIQENQYF
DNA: TGTGCCAGCAGTTCGCGATACATCCAAGAGAACCAGTACTTC

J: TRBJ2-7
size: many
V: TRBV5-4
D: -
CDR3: CASSLRKAEGTYEQYF
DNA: TGTGCCAGCAGCTTAAGAAAGGCAGAGGGGACATACGAGCAGTACTTC

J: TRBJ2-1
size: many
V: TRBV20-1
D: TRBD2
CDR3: CSAPPGTSGYNEQFF
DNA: TGCAGTGCTCCCCCCGGGACTAGCGGTTACAATGAGCAGTTCTTC

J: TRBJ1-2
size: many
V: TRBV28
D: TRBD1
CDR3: CASSSPGRGIYGYTF
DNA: TGTGCCAGCAGTTCCCCCGGCAGGGGGATCTATGGCTACACCTTC

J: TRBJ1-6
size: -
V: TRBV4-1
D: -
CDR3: CASSASLRRKGSYNSPLHF
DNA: TGCGCCAGCAGCGCATCCCTCCGCCGTAAGGGTTCCTATAATTCACCCCTCCACTTT

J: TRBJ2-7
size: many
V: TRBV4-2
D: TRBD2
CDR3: CASSQGFSGTSGWVEQYF
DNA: TGTGCCAGCAGCCAAGGATTCTCCGGGACTAGCGGGTGGGTCGAGCAGTACTTC

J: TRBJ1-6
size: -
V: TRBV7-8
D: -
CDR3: CASSPSGSGRSYNSPLHF
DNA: TGTGCCAGCAGCCCCTCCGGGAGTGGGCGATCCTATAATTCACCCCTCCACTTT

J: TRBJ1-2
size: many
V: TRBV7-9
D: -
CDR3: CASNDITNYGYTF
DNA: TGTGCCAGCAACGACATCACTAACTATGGCTACACCTTC

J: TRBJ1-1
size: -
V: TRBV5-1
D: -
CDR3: CASSLGQTGNEAFF
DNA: TGCGCCAGCAGCTTGGGTCAGACGGGGAATGAAGCTTTCTTT

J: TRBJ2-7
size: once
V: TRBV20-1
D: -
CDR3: CSARALQTIGPYEHYF
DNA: TGCAGTGCTAGAGCCCTTCAGACTATCGGACCCTACGAGCATTACTTC

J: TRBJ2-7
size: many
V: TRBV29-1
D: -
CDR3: CSVDRGGNEQYF
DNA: TGCAGCGTTGATAGGGGGGGCAACGAGCAGTACTTC

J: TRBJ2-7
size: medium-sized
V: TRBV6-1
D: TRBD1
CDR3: CASRRTGPHYEQYF
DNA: TGTGCCAGCAGACGGACAGGCCCACACTACGAGCAGTACTTC

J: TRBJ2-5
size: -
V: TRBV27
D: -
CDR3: CASKPSSSRAQYF
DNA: TGTGCCAGCAAGCCTAGCAGTTCACGGGCCCAGTACTTC

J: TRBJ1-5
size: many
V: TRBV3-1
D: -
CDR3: CASSQWRDNQPQHF
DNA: TGTGCCAGCAGCCAATGGAGGGATAATCAGCCCCAGCATTTT

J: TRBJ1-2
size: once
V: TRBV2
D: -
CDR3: CASSRSGGFGNYGYTF
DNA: TGTGCCAGCAGCCGTTCCGGGGGGTTCGGGAACTATGGCTACACCTTC

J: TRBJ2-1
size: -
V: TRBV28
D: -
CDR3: CASSPSIVRAYNEQFF
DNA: TGTGCCAGCAGTCCAAGCATCGTGAGGGCTTACAATGAGCAGTTCTTC

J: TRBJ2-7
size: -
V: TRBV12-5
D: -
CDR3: CASGLLGVSYEQYF
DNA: TGTGCTAGTGGTTTGTTAGGTGTCTCCTACGAGCAGTACTTC

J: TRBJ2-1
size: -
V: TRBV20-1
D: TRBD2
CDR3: CSANLAGRSSYNDQFF
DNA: TGCAGTGCCAACCTAGCGGGAAGAAGCTCCTACAATGATCAGTTCTTC